This TCR beta chain was identified during a study of T-cell memory formation after mild COVID-19. General study points: Pre-infection memory already had some responding clones, implying cross-reactive memory joined. The main location of contracting CD4+ clones was CM and EM, and that of contracting CD8+ clones was EMRA. Clones that got smaller from day 15 to 85 had even CD4/CD8, while clones growing later tipped toward CD4+.

TCRdb reprocessed the 5' RACE reads via MiXCR and lists one record per CDR3 protein. The profile shows around 440,000 distinct CDR3 sequences, over 15% of them singletons. On this clonotype: The antigen remains unidentified.

The CDR3 consists of 16 residues. Looked up from germline, CDR1 is KGHSH and CDR2 is LQKENI. The ends were cut back, 2 bases at V and 1 base at J, with 13 bases in the middle. Sequences were obtained from PBMCs or a T cell subset sorted from them (not recorded which). The chain joins TRBV18 to TRBJ2-3; no definite D call. This receptor was identified in an adult woman who had mild COVID-19 (a few samples of this study predate the infection). Cell type and time point are not known. CDR3 loop: CASSPSRGRGTDTQYF. The CDR3 DNA follows: TGTGCCAGCTCACCATCTCGCGGTCGGGGCACAGATACGCAGTATTTT. Combining the CDR3 with reference TRBV18 and TRBJ2-3 gives the whole variable domain NAGVMQNPRHLVRRRGQEARLRCSPMKGHSHVYWYRQLPEEGLKFMVYLQKENIIDESGMPKERFSAEFPKEGPSILRIQQVVRGDSAAYFCASSPSRGRGTDTQYFGPGTRLTVL.